This T cell receptor beta chain was documented in a study of shared clonotypes between healthy human individuals. Background on the study: The composition of the donors was a couple of women and three men aged 18 to 49.

Deep level was the assay's run setting. Here immunoSEQ multiplex PCR was the method, and the copy in TCRdb shows in-frame clones only, minus some. The repertoire consists of 1 million to 1.2 million clones, with about 80% occurring once and the leading ten covering 0.89%. CDR3 length: 14 amino acids. CDR1 and CDR2 from the germline V gene are SQVTM and ANQGSEA. V was pared by 3 bases and J by 6 bases, with 8 bases of the junction left unmatched. This clone showed up many times. Its target is not known. General observations from the study: Naive subsets typically showed greater estimated richness than memory subsets. Naive CD4 clonotypes overlapped across a handful of donors at 4.5% to 5.5%.

The rearrangement links TRBV29-1 to TRBJ2-1, with 7 bases fitting TRBD1. The sample comprised memory CD4+ T cells from PBMCs. Subset defined: CD45RA-negative fraction. The source is a man aged 18 to 30 in good health. Some clones in this sample may be carry-over from other donors' samples. The CDR3 is CSVEKGALGNEQFF. The DNA for the CDR3 is TGCAGCGTTGAGAAGGGGGCGCTCGGCAATGAGCAGTTCTTC.